The 13 T cell receptor beta chains presented below share a single source sample, sequenced in a study of T cells in Graves' hyperthyroidism and ophthalmopathy. Authors of the study amplified TCR beta CDR3 regions from RNA transcripts. HTBI primers drove first-round RT-PCR of the TCR CDR3. TCRdb processed the multiplex PCR reads anew with MiXCR; each CDR3 protein has one entry. Counted here are roughly 360,000 distinct CDR3 sequences, roughly 13% occurring once; the ten biggest clones make up around 21%. The sample taken for sequencing was blood. The receptors stem from a man aged 25 to 40 with Graves' hyperthyroidism that later progressed to Graves' ophthalmopathy.

There are many counts of this clonotype. The rearrangement links TRBV2 to TRBJ1-6; no clear D. CDR1 is SNHLY, CDR2 FYNNEI, per germline. CDR3 length equals 14 residues. Trimming shortened V by 4 bases and J by 7 bases, and 11 bases separated the two germline ends. The CDR3 coding sequence is TGTGCCAGCAGTGGAGGCCTAGGCAATTCACCCCTCCACTTT. This codes for CASSGGLGNSPLHF. Full variable domain (rest looked up from reference TRBV2 and TRBJ1-6): EPEVTQTPSHQVTQMGQEVILRCVPISNHLYFYWYRQILGQKVEFLVSFYNNEISEKSEIFDDQFSVERPDGSNFTLKIRSTKLEDSAMYFCASSGGLGNSPLHFGNGTRLTVT.

This clonotype has at least ten counts. The rearrangement uses TRBV6-6 and TRBJ2-1; possible D gene TRBD1, 5 bases. The germline V gene encodes CDR1 MNHNY and CDR2 SVGAGI (reference sequence). The CDR3 length is 16 residues. The V end lost 0 bases, the J end lost 1 base, and 10 bases lay between the germline ends. The DNA of the CDR3 is TGTGCCAGCAGTTACTCGTTTCCAGGGTCCTACAATGAGCAGTTCTTC. The encoded protein is CASSYSFPGSYNEQFF.

This clonotype was seen ten or more times. The chain uses TRBV14 and TRBJ1-1, with 9 bases that match TRBD1. V shed 8 bases and J 8 bases; nucleotides not matched to a gene: 3. The CDR3 sequence is 11 residues long. Germline V lookup: CDR1 SGHDN, CDR2 FVKESK. The CDR3 protein is CASATGGEAFF. CDR3 nucleotide sequence: TGTGCCAGCGCGACAGGGGGAGAAGCTTTCTTT.

The V and J genes are TRBV6-9 and TRBJ1-6; 8 bases agree with TRBD1. The V segment lost 5 bases and the J segment 10 bases; nucleotides outside the gene matches: 7. The CDR3 runs 14 residues. The germline V gene has CDR1 MNHGY and CDR2 SVAAGI. The CDR3 DNA sequence: TGTGCCAGCAGTATATCAGGGGGCAGGTCACCCCTCCACTTT. Translation: CASSISGGRSPLHF.

This clonotype appeared many times. The chain employs TRBV2 and TRBJ2-7; TRBD1 aligns across 10 bases. V shed 5 bases, J shed 1 base, and the junction held 5 bases outside the gene matches. CDR1 is SNHLY, CDR2 FYNNEI, per germline. The CDR3 is 15 amino acids. For the CDR3, the DNA is TGTGCCAGCAGTAACCGGGACAGGGGTTCCTACGAGCAGTACTTC. It encodes CASSNRDRGSYEQYF.

V and J are TRBV6-2 or TRBV6-3 and TRBJ1-2, with D perhaps TRBD1 (5 bases). Trimming removed 6 bases at V and 1 base at J, with 18 bases between. Looked up from germline, CDR1 is MNHEY and CDR2 is SVGEGT. The CDR3 is made up of 16 amino acids. The CDR3 here is CASSYMGRWSNYGYTF. DNA for the CDR3: TGTGCCAGCAGCTATATGGGGCGTTGGAGTAACTATGGCTACACCTTC.

In its sample, this clonotype was seen a few times. The rearrangement joins TRBV18 to TRBJ2-7; D possibly corresponds to TRBD1 (6 bases). The CDR3 has 15 residues. The germline V gene encodes CDR1 KGHSH and CDR2 LQKENI. V shed 3 bases and J shed 5 bases, with 17 bases lying between them. This CDR3 reads CASSPTTGQLDEQYF. CDR3 nucleotides: TGTGCCAGCTCACCGACTACGGGACAACTCGACGAGCAGTACTTC.

The chain's CDR3 is CASSGRHGTYNEKLFF. CDR3 DNA: TGTGCCAGTAGTGGGAGACACGGGACCTATAATGAAAAACTGTTTTTT. The rearrangement uses TRBV19 and TRBJ1-4; weak D call: TRBD1 (5 bases). The germline V and J ends were trimmed by 5 bases and 4 bases, with 17 bases remaining between them. Germline V gene data show CDR1 as LNHDA and CDR2 as SQIVND (reference sequence). This CDR3 is 16 amino acids long.

The chain carries TRBV4-1 and TRBJ1-5; D gene ambiguous. CDR3 size: 16 residues. V gave up 1 base and J gave up 0 bases, with 10 bases separating them. Germline assignment: CDR1 MGHRA and CDR2 YSYEKL. The CDR3 reads CASSQVLRNSNQPQHF. In DNA, the CDR3 is TGCGCCAGCAGCCAAGTTCTGAGGAATAGCAATCAGCCCCAGCATTTT.

This clonotype was picked up a small number of times. This rearrangement joins TRBV25-1 to TRBJ1-2, with D possibly matching TRBD1 (5 bases). The V and J ends lost 6 bases and 4 bases respectively, with 21 bases between them. Germline CDR1 is MGHDK and CDR2 is SYGVNS. This CDR3 region has 16 residues. The CDR3 DNA follows: TGTGCCAGCAGCGGTACGGGCAGGGCCGGTGGCTATGGCTACACCTTC. Amino acid sequence: CASSGTGRAGGYGYTF.

The chain employs TRBV20-1 and TRBJ2-7, with 7 bases identical to TRBD1. The V and J ends lost 5 bases and 4 bases, in that order; junction bases with no gene match: 11. The germline V gene encodes CDR1 DFQATT and CDR2 SNEGSKA (reference sequence). The CDR3 contains 14 residues. For the CDR3, the DNA is TGCAGTGCTCCCCCGGACAGGTGGGAGTACGAGCAGTACTTC. Residues: CSAPPDRWEYEQYF.

The sample holds many counts of this clonotype. The gene calls are TRBV9 and TRBJ2-2, with TRBD1 identical over 7 bases. The ends lost 4 bases at V and 0 bases at J; junction bases unmatched: 3. Germline CDR1 reads SGDLS; CDR2 reads YYNGEE. This CDR3 spans 15 amino acids. CDR3 nucleotides: TGTGCCAGCAGCACCAGGGGGACGAACACCGGGGAGCTGTTTTTT. It yields the protein CASSTRGTNTGELFF.

The chain employs TRBV28 and TRBJ2-1; D is uncertain. The CDR3 loop spans 15 amino acids. Trimming stripped 4 bases from V and 9 bases from J, with 19 bases between. The V gene's germline CDR1 is MDHEN and CDR2 SYDVKM. CDR3 amino acids: CASSSPGEGMSEQFF. CDR3 nucleotide sequence: TGTGCCAGCAGTTCACCCGGTGAAGGGATGAGTGAGCAGTTCTTC. The full variable domain, in which reference TRBV28 and TRBJ2-1 provide the parts outside the CDR3, is DVKVTQSSRYLVKRTGEKVFLECVQDMDHENMFWYRQDPGLGLRLIYFSYDVKMKEKGDIPEGYSVSREKKERFSLILESASTNQTSMYLCASSSPGEGMSEQFFGPGTRLTVL.